This T cell receptor (beta chain) stems from a study of CD8 T cells in Susac syndrome. Random hexamers served to reverse transcribe roughly 0.5 to 1 ug RNA. Each CDR3 protein gets one entry after TCRdb re-called the immunoSEQ multiplex PCR reads with MiXCR. The sample shows more than 100,000 distinct CDR3 sequences, roughly 80% of them seen only once. This TCR derives from a human donor with multiple sclerosis. Sequencing was performed on CD8+ T cells from PBMCs.

The CDR3 DNA follows: TGCAGCGTTGTTTGGGGAGGCACTGAAGCTTTCTTT. This sequence encodes CSVVWGGTEAFF. The chain couples TRBV29-1 to TRBJ1-1; D remains unclear. V lost 4 bases and J 4 bases, leaving 10 bases between the germline ends. There are 12 residues in the CDR3. CDR1 is SQVTM and CDR2 is ANQGSEA in the germline V gene.